This is a list of T cell receptor beta chains from one sample in a study of beta chain features in type 1 diabetes. Generated by immunoSEQ multiplex PCR, the TCRdb table keeps only in-frame clones and is missing some. The sample carries hundreds of thousands of clones, about an eighth recorded once. The specimen was naive CD4+ T cells from blood. The receptor source for this set is a woman aged 18 to 35 in good health. Both conserved end residues are trimmed from each CDR3.

CDR3 protein: SVKPQGDAEAF; V gene: TRBV29-1
CDR3 protein: AWRVLYEQY; V gene: TRBV30
CDR3 protein: ASSQQGATGELF; V gene: TRBV6-6
CDR3 protein: ASSHPPGGAHYGYT; V gene: TRBV4-1
CDR3 protein: ASSYSGRARTDTQY; V gene: TRBV6-5
CDR3 protein: ASSLSPFRGEQY; V gene: TRBV27
CDR3 protein: ASSGNTEAF; V gene: TRBV19
CDR3 protein: ASTWGMNTEAF; V gene: TRBV14
CDR3 protein: ASSYTGRPTDTQY; V gene: TRBV11-3
CDR3 protein: ASTSGRGRFNEQF; V gene: TRBV28
CDR3 protein: ATSRVQGNSPLH; V gene: TRBV15
CDR3 protein: AWRRPRGTRYGYT; V gene: TRBV30
CDR3 protein: ASSIVPLIHEQF; V gene: TRBV19
CDR3 protein: ASSTSRGLGIQY; V gene: TRBV2
CDR3 protein: ASSRQTGPNTGELF; V gene: TRBV7-3
CDR3 protein: ASSLTYSYGDTQY; V gene: TRBV7-3
CDR3 protein: ASSSNRVNEQF; V gene: TRBV7-7
CDR3 protein: ASSLRQGEGNEQF; V gene: TRBV11-2
CDR3 protein: ASSLSAYTGQF; V gene: TRBV13
CDR3 protein: ASSLRFGTGTNYGYT; V gene: TRBV7-3
CDR3 protein: ASSFFARGLGTQY; V gene: TRBV5-6
CDR3 protein: ASTRHPDTQY; V gene: TRBV7-2
CDR3 protein: ASSQRLGDTQY; V gene: TRBV4-3
CDR3 protein: ASSTPGQGAWGTQY; V gene: TRBV27
CDR3 protein: ASSHPPGGQGAGYT; V gene: TRBV4-2
CDR3 protein: ASSLSGPGDTQY; V gene: TRBV7-8
CDR3 protein: ASGRESTGNTIY; V gene: TRBV9
CDR3 protein: ATSRGRGRLSGANVLT; V gene: TRBV15
CDR3 protein: ASSPSSSGANVLT; V gene: TRBV18
CDR3 protein: SARGWTGQD; V gene: TRBV20-1
CDR3 protein: ASSPRGQATIAKNIQY; V gene: TRBV18
CDR3 protein: ASTLKAGDNEQF; V gene: TRBV7-9
CDR3 protein: AWKGETGNTIY; V gene: TRBV30
CDR3 protein: SVGAAANEKLF; V gene: TRBV29-1
CDR3 protein: SISRTRGIYEQY; V gene: TRBV29-1
CDR3 protein: ASSARAGSWDIQY; V gene: TRBV7-6
CDR3 protein: ASGQGINYGYT; V gene: TRBV13
CDR3 protein: ASSRKEGTEAF; V gene: TRBV27
CDR3 protein: ASKGDFLSEQF; V gene: TRBV28
CDR3 protein: ASSIVAYEQF; V gene: TRBV5-1